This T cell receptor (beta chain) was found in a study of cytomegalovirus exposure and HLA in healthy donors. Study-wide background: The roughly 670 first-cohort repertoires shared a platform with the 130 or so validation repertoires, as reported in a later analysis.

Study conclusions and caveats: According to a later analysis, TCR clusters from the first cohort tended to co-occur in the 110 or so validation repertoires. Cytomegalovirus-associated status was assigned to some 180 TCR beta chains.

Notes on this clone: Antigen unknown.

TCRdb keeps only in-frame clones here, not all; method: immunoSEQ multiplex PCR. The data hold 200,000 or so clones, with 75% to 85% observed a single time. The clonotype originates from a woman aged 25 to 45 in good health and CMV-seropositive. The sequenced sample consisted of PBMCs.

The CDR3 coding sequence is TGCGCCAGCAGCCAAGGGACAGGGAAATCCTACGAGCAGTACTTC. It encodes CASSQGTGKSYEQYF. The V call is TRBV4-1, the J call TRBJ2-7; 8 positions agree with TRBD1. V lost 1 base, J lost 1 base, and 3 bases stayed unmatched. Germline CDR1 MGHRA, CDR2 YSYEKL. CDR3 length equals 15 residues.